This T cell receptor (beta chain) was sequenced for a study of shared clonotypes between healthy human individuals. Clones were sequenced by immunoSEQ multiplex PCR, and TCRdb holds only the in-frame ones, with some missing. The sample contains 2,100,000 or so clones, around 95% of which appear only once. The germline V gene has CDR1 MDHEN and CDR2 SYDVKM. The CDR3 is made up of 14 amino acids. With 4 bases removed from V and 1 base from J, the gap between germline ends came to 8 bases. Notes on this clone: The same CDR3 can be traced to other DNA sequences in this sample.

Material for sequencing was naive CD4+ T cells sorted from blood. Described subset: CD45RA+ positively selected. This TCR was sampled from a man aged 18 to 29 in good health. The J gene is TRBJ1-3, the V gene TRBV28, with TRBD1 as a possible D gene (5 bases). The CDR3 coding sequence is TGTGCCAGCAGTTCAACAGGTTCTGGAAACACCATATATTTT. Its translation: CASSSTGSGNTIYF.